Each of the 19 T cell receptor beta chains below was sequenced from the same sample in a study of shared clonotypes between healthy human individuals. Profiled with immunoSEQ multiplex PCR; TCRdb holds only in-frame clones, not every one. The sample records under 600,000 clones, roughly 97% being singletons. The sample consisted of naive CD4+ T cells sorted from blood. The subset here: CD45RA+ positively selected. Receptor source: a woman aged 30 to 39 in good health.

The chain has TRBV15 and TRBJ2-4, with unresolved D. This CDR3 region has 14 residues. CDR1 and CDR2 (germline): LNHNV, YYDKDF (reference sequence). Trimming removed 1 base at V and 9 bases at J, with 13 bases between. CDR3 sequence: CATSRGMEIGIQYF. DNA of the CDR3: TGTGCCACCAGCAGAGGGATGGAAATCGGCATTCAGTACTTC.

This clone was detected only once. The V and J genes are TRBV4-1 and TRBJ2-3; tentative D call: TRBD2 (6 bases). The CDR3 sequence is 15 residues long. Germline CDR1 MGHRA, CDR2 YSYEKL. V lost 1 base and J lost 8, with 16 bases in between. The CDR3 loop reads CASSQGWEPRGTQYF. CDR3 sequence (DNA): TGCGCCAGCAGCCAAGGATGGGAACCGCGGGGTACGCAGTATTTT.

This clone was found once. V and J are TRBV29-1 and TRBJ2-7; 13 positions agree with TRBD2. The V and J ends lost 7 bases and 6 bases, in that order; junction bases with no gene match: 12. The germline V gene has CDR1 SQVTM and CDR2 ANQGSEA. This CDR3 comprises 15 residues. The CDR3 here is CSGGTSGIPPTEQYF. The CDR3 nucleotides are TGCAGCGGCGGGACTAGCGGGATCCCGCCGACCGAGCAGTACTTC.

The chain recombines TRBV6-1 with TRBJ2-1; no firm D call. Germline CDR1 MNHNS, CDR2 SASEGT. The CDR3 has 14 amino acids. Trimming removed 4 bases from V and 4 bases from J, with 11 bases in between. This CDR3 reads CASSAAEDYNEQFF. In DNA, the CDR3 is TGTGCCAGCAGTGCGGCAGAAGATTACAATGAGCAGTTCTTC.

Only one count was recorded for this clone. The V and J genes are TRBV7-9 and TRBJ1-4; 7 bases are shared with TRBD1. This CDR3 has 14 amino acids. Germline CDR1 reads SEHNR; CDR2 reads FQNEAQ (reference sequence). The ends lost 5 bases at V and 7 bases at J; junction bases unmatched: 7. The CDR3 DNA is TGTGCCAGCAGCATCCGACAGGGAGGTGAAAAACTGTTTTTT. It yields the protein CASSIRQGGEKLFF.

The chain uses TRBV29-1 and TRBJ2-5; weak D call: TRBD1 (6 bases). Germline V gene sequence: CDR1 SQVTM, CDR2 ANQGSEA. The germline V and J ends were trimmed by 7 bases and 0 bases, with 12 bases remaining between them. The CDR3 loop spans 13 amino acids. CDR3 region: CSAEGQNQETQYF. Written as DNA, the CDR3 is TGCAGCGCCGAAGGACAGAACCAAGAGACCCAGTACTTC.

The chain joins TRBV7-9 to TRBJ2-5; D is unresolved. The germline V gene encodes CDR1 SEHNR and CDR2 FQNEAQ (reference sequence). The germline V and J ends were trimmed by 6 bases and 7 bases, with 15 bases remaining between them. The length of the CDR3 is 13 residues. CDR3 coding DNA: TGTGCCAGCAGGACCCCACAAGAGCGGACCCAGTACTTC. This sequence encodes CASRTPQERTQYF.

CDR3 in DNA: TGTGCCAGCAGTTTATCACTCAGGGGCCGCAATGAGCAGTTCTTC. Protein product: CASSLSLRGRNEQFF. The chain carries TRBV27 and TRBJ2-1; D is possibly TRBD1 (6 bases). Germline CDR1 MNHEY, CDR2 SMNVEV (reference sequence). V was cut by 0 bases and J by 6 bases, with 12 bases left in between. The length of the CDR3 is 15 residues.

The chain employs TRBV7-6 and TRBJ2-5; D gene ambiguous. V dropped 5 bases and J dropped 4 bases, with 17 bases sitting between them. The length of the CDR3 is 15 residues. In germline, CDR1 is SGHVS, CDR2 FNYEAQ. CDR3 residues: CASSLSVPPRETQYF. CDR3 nucleotide sequence: TGTGCCAGCAGCCTTTCGGTACCCCCTAGAGAGACCCAGTACTTC.

The rearrangement links TRBV2 to TRBJ2-2; D gene unclear. Germline V gene lookup returns CDR1 SNHLY and CDR2 FYNNEI. V lost 7 bases, J lost 4 bases, and 16 bases lay in between. This CDR3 spans 15 amino acids. CDR3 region: CASTQDGLPTGELFF. CDR3 bases: TGTGCCAGCACCCAAGATGGGCTACCCACCGGGGAGCTGTTTTTT.

The chain joins TRBV11-2 to TRBJ1-2; no clear D gene. CDR3 size: 15 residues. Germline V CDR1 and CDR2: SGHAT, FQNNGV. V was shortened by 1 base and J by 7 bases, with 16 bases between the two germline ends. CDR3 bases: TGTGCCAGCAGCTTAGGCCCAGAAACCGCTTTTGGCTACACCTTC. It encodes CASSLGPETAFGYTF.

This clone was found once. The chain carries TRBV6-1 and TRBJ1-2; D gene ambiguous. The CDR3 runs 13 residues. Trimming left V 4 bases short and J 0 bases short, with 6 bases between. Germline V gene data show CDR1 as MNHNS and CDR2 as SASEGT. CDR3 in DNA: TGTGCCAGCAGTGGCGGTCCTAACTATGGCTACACCTTC. The encoded protein is CASSGGPNYGYTF.

The chain has TRBV28 and TRBJ2-7; 8 nucleotides match TRBD1. V shed 6 bases and J 5 bases; nucleotides not matched to a gene: 9. Germline CDR1 MDHEN, CDR2 SYDVKM. CDR3 length: 14 amino acids. CDR3 sequence reads: CASRSTGTGNEQYF. In DNA, the CDR3 is TGTGCCAGCAGATCAACCGGGACAGGTAACGAGCAGTACTTC.

The gene calls are TRBV5-1 and TRBJ2-4; possibly TRBD1 for D (7 bases). The CDR3 contains 15 residues. Germline loops: CDR1 SGHRS, CDR2 YFSETQ. V lost 2 bases and J 6 bases, leaving 15 bases between the germline ends. CDR3 residues: CASSFARQGGNIQYF. The DNA for the CDR3 is TGCGCCAGCAGCTTCGCCAGACAGGGAGGAAACATTCAGTACTTC.

The V and J genes are TRBV10-1 and TRBJ1-1; 7 bases align to TRBD1. Trimming took 8 bases from V and 4 from J; bases not matched to a gene: 10. The germline V gene has CDR1 WNHNN and CDR2 SYGVQD (reference sequence). CDR3 length: 14 residues. The CDR3 is CASVEDRVGTEAFF. The CDR3 DNA follows: TGCGCCAGCGTAGAAGACAGGGTGGGCACTGAAGCTTTCTTT.

The rearrangement links TRBV28 to TRBJ1-3; 8 bases line up with TRBD1. Trimming at V came to 5 bases and at J to 3 bases, leaving 6 bases not matched to a gene. Germline assignment: CDR1 MDHEN and CDR2 SYDVKM. The CDR3 sequence is 15 residues long. The CDR3 loop reads CASSPGQGGGNTIYF. For the CDR3, the DNA is TGTGCCAGCAGTCCCGGACAGGGAGGTGGAAACACCATATATTTT.

The rearrangement joins TRBV18 to TRBJ1-2; D ambiguous. In germline, CDR1 is KGHSH, CDR2 LQKENI. With 1 base removed from V and 8 bases from J, the gap between germline ends came to 23 bases. This CDR3 contains 17 residues. CDR3: CASSPQLTGPSQAGYTF. For the CDR3, the DNA is TGTGCCAGCTCACCACAGCTCACCGGGCCCAGCCAGGCGGGCTACACCTTC.

This chain joins TRBV7-2 and TRBJ2-7, with D unresolved. Germline V gene sequence: CDR1 SGHTA, CDR2 FQGNSA. This CDR3 comprises 13 residues. V dropped 1 base and J dropped 7 bases, with 11 bases sitting between them. This CDR3 reads CASSLVGVGEQYF. The CDR3 nucleotides are TGTGCCAGCAGCTTAGTTGGGGTGGGTGAGCAGTACTTC.

V usage is TRBV20-1 and J usage is TRBJ1-2; a possible D gene is TRBD1 (6 bases). The germline V gene has CDR1 DFQATT and CDR2 SNEGSKA (reference sequence). There are 10 residues in the CDR3. For the CDR3, the DNA is TGCAGGGCCTGGGGGGGCGTGGGCACCTTC. Its translation: CRAWGGVGTF.